These 18 T cell receptor beta chains were all obtained from the same sample, sequenced in a study of tumor and adjacent non-tumor tissue in lung cancer. No cell sorting was done before RNA was extracted from the tissue. TCRbeta libraries were built with three rounds of nested PCR, modified from ARM-PCR. One entry per CDR3 protein results from TCRdb running MiXCR on the multiplex PCR reads. The sample lists some 93,000 distinct CDR3 sequences, about 67% occurring once. Sample: lung tumor tissue. Receptor source: a man aged 60 to 69 with non-small cell lung cancer.

This clonotype has just one count. Germline and junction disagree at one end, which may indicate a read error. CDR3: CIVTPIAGDRVNEQFF. The DNA of the CDR3 is TGCATCGTTACTCCAATAGCGGGGGACAGGGTCAATGAGCAGTTCTTC. This rearrangement joins TRBV29-1 to TRBJ2-1, with D perhaps TRBD1 or TRBD2 (9 bases each). CDR1 and CDR2 from the germline V gene are SQVTM and ANQGSEA. CDR3 length: 16 residues.

With regard to this clonotype: This clone may be a read error of a much larger clone one base away. The gene calls are TRBV19 and TRBJ1-1; no clear D gene. Germline CDR1 is LNHDA and CDR2 is SQIVND (reference sequence). V lost 4 bases and J lost 7, with 19 bases in between. The CDR3 is 15 residues long. In nucleotides, the CDR3 is TGTGCCAGTAGTACCATGACACGTGGAAGAGGTGAAGCTTTCTTT. Translation: CASSTMTRGRGEAFF.

This clonotype was recorded only once. Its ends do not fully match the called genes, so a read error is possible. This chain joins TRBV6-5 and TRBJ2-1; no definite D call. The CDR3 loop spans 14 amino acids. Germline loops: CDR1 MNHEY, CDR2 SVGAGI. The CDR3 sequence is CASSPGIANMEQLF. As DNA, the CDR3 is TGTGCCAGCAGTCCTGGGATCGCCAATATGGAGCAGCTCTTC.

Ten or more counts support this clonotype. The chain has TRBV7-3 and TRBJ1-1; D might be TRBD1 (5 bases). This CDR3 comprises 14 residues. Germline CDR1 SGHTA, CDR2 FQGTGA. Between the trimmed V and J ends, which lost 2 bases and 0 bases, there was a span of 7 bases. This CDR3 reads CASSLQGVNTEAFF. CDR3 nucleotide sequence: TGTGCCAGCAGCTTACAAGGGGTGAACACTGAAGCTTTCTTT. Full variable domain (rest looked up from reference TRBV7-3 and TRBJ1-1): GAGVSQTPSNKVTEKGKYVELRCDPISGHTALYWYRQSLGQGPEFLIYFQGTGAADDSGLPNDRFFAVRPEGSVSTLKIQRTERGDSAVYLCASSLQGVNTEAFFGQGTRLTVV.

Notes on this clonotype: Relative to the germline gene, one junction end is altered; a read error may explain this. The V gene is TRBV12-3 or TRBV12-4, the J gene TRBJ2-1; TRBD2 matches at 7 bases. CDR3 length: 14 amino acids. In nucleotides, the CDR3 is TGTGCCAGCAACCTGCGCGGGAGCCACAATAAGCAGTTCTTC. Translation gives CASNLRGSHNKQFF.

Details on this clonotype: At one end the junction does not follow the germline gene, possibly because of a read error. This chain uses TRBV19 with TRBJ2-1; no firm D call. The germline V gene encodes CDR1 LNHDA and CDR2 SQIVND (reference sequence). This CDR3 has 13 residues. The CDR3: CTSSMLRSGEQFF. CDR3 DNA: TGTACCAGTAGTATGCTTCGGTCGGGCGAGCAGTTCTTC.

In the case of this clonotype: A read error is possible here, since a much larger clone lies one base away. The gene calls are TRBV5-1 and TRBJ2-6; D gene ambiguous. Germline CDR1 SGHRS, CDR2 YFSETQ. The CDR3 contains 15 residues. V lost 4 bases, J lost 4 bases, and 12 bases lay in between. The CDR3 DNA reads as TGCGCCAGCAGCAGACACGGATCCGGGGCCAACGTCCTGACTTTC. This encodes CASSRHGSGANVLTF.

This clonotype came up many times. The gene calls are TRBV7-9 and TRBJ1-3; the D is unclear. The CDR3 runs 13 residues. Trimming removed 5 bases from V and 2 bases from J, with 7 bases in between. CDR1 SEHNR and CDR2 FQNEAQ come from the germline V gene (reference sequence). The CDR3 loop is CASSPSAGNTIYF. CDR3 in DNA: TGTGCCAGCAGCCCCTCGGCTGGAAACACCATATATTTT.

Regarding this clonotype: Compared with germline, one end of the junction differs, possibly owing to a read error. The chain has TRBV4-2 and TRBJ1-4, with a weak D call TRBD1 (6 bases). The CDR3 runs to 17 residues. Germline-derived CDR1 and CDR2 are LGHNA and YNFKEQ. In DNA form, the CDR3 reads TGTACCAGTAGCCAAGATTGGGGCGGGACAAGGGAAGAAAAACTGTTTTTT. Its protein product is CTSSQDWGGTREEKLFF.

This clonotype was detected once. One end of the junction does not line up with germline, which may come from a read error. V is TRBV11-3 and J is TRBJ2-1, with D maybe TRBD2 (5 bases). Germline loops: CDR1 SGHNT, CDR2 YENEEA. The CDR3 covers 15 residues. This CDR3 reads CACSLRAASCDEQFF. For the CDR3, the DNA is TGTGCCTGCAGCTTACGAGCGGCCTCCTGCGATGAGCAGTTCTTC.

This clonotype occurred a few times. This may arise from a read error, as a much more abundant clone is one base away. The chain employs TRBV12-3 or TRBV12-4 and TRBJ2-2; D is uncertain. This CDR3 has 15 residues. Trimming took 3 bases from V and 9 from J, leaving 17 bases between them. CDR3 in DNA: TGTGCCAGCAGTTTCTCAGGTGGTTGGACCTGGGAGCTGTTTTTT. Protein product: CASSFSGGWTWELFF.

The V call is TRBV28, the J call TRBJ2-7; D possibly uses TRBD1 or TRBD2 (5 bases each). Germline CDR1 reads MDHEN; CDR2 reads SYDVKM. This CDR3 has 16 residues. V was pared by 6 bases and J by 1 base, with 19 bases between. CDR3 residues: CASRTPGRGGSYEQYF. CDR3 sequence (DNA): TGTGCCAGCAGAACCCCGGGCCGTGGGGGATCCTACGAGCAGTACTTC.

There are many counts of this clonotype. This chain uses TRBV30 with TRBJ2-7, with D possibly being TRBD2 (6 bases). The CDR3 length is 13 residues. The germline gives CDR1 GTSNPN, CDR2 SVGIG (reference sequence). Trimming took off 5 bases at V and 2 bases at J, with 13 bases between the two ends. The CDR3 region is CAWSSGQTYEQYF. The CDR3 DNA is TGTGCCTGGTCCAGCGGGCAAACCTACGAGCAGTACTTC. The variable domain in full, completed from reference TRBV30 and TRBJ2-7, reads SQTIHQWPATLVQPVGSPLSLECTVEGTSNPNLYWYRQAAGRGLQLLFYSVGIGQISSEVPQNLSASRPQDRQFILSSKKLLLSDSGFYLCAWSSGQTYEQYFGPGTRLTVT.

The chain has TRBV6-6 and TRBJ1-4; possibly TRBD1 for D (6 bases). This CDR3 region has 13 residues. Germline values: CDR1 MNHNY, CDR2 SVGAGI (reference sequence). The V end lost 3 bases, the J end lost 8 bases, and 10 bases lay between the germline ends. The CDR3 loop is CASSYQGREKLFF. Written as DNA, the CDR3 is TGTGCCAGCAGTTATCAGGGGAGGGAAAAACTGTTTTTT.

As concerns this clonotype: At one end, the junction sequence differs from germline, possibly due to a read error. V usage is TRBV4-2 and J usage is TRBJ1-2; D not resolved. The CDR3 loop spans 15 amino acids. Germline loops: CDR1 LGHNA, CDR2 YNFKEQ. CDR3 bases: TGTACCAGCAGCCTGCCGCCTGGGGTTAACTATGGCTACACCTTC. It codes for CTSSLPPGVNYGYTF.

Remarks on this clonotype: Germline is not matched at one junction end, which may reflect a read error. V usage is TRBV11-2 and J usage is TRBJ1-2, with a weak D call TRBD1 (5 bases). The CDR3 has 14 amino acids. The V gene's germline CDR1 is SGHAT and CDR2 FQNNGV. The CDR3 spells CASSASAGVGDYAF. The CDR3 coding sequence is TGTGCCAGCAGCGCAAGTGCGGGGGTCGGTGACTATGCCTTC.

As to this clonotype: One end of the junction does not line up with germline, which may come from a read error. The chain recombines TRBV6-5 with TRBJ1-2; D gene uncertain. Germline CDR1 and CDR2: MNHEY and SVGAGI. The CDR3 spans 14 residues. The CDR3 loop is CASRPIEGYYGYAF. The CDR3, as DNA: TGTGCCAGCAGACCCATTGAAGGATACTATGGCTACGCCTTC.

Notes on this clonotype: The conserved phenylalanine or tryptophan normally closing the CDR3 is absent here, so this likely arose from a read error. This sequence joins TRBV4-1 and TRBJ1-6; no definite D call. Germline V gene sequence: CDR1 MGHRA, CDR2 YSYEKL. The CDR3 extends over 15 amino acids. CDR3: CASSQGGSRSSPLHL. The CDR3 nucleotides read TGCGCCAGCAGCCAAGGAGGGTCGCGCAGTTCACCGCTCCACTTA.